One and the same sample provided the 31 T cell receptor beta chains below, sequenced in a study of cytomegalovirus exposure and HLA in healthy donors. The study ran its PCR with 60 Vbeta and 13 Jbeta primers. Produced via immunoSEQ multiplex PCR; TCRdb's table is partial and in-frame only. The sample yields 85,000 to 100,000 clones, about 80% seen once. Sequencing input: PBMCs. The source is a man aged 25-45 years in good health and CMV-seronegative.

This rearrangement joins TRBV18 to TRBJ1-4, with D unclear. Trimming stripped 3 bases from V and 3 bases from J, with 8 bases between. Germline loops: CDR1 KGHSH, CDR2 LQKENI. This CDR3 is 14 amino acids long. CDR3 amino acids: CASSPAGSNEKLFF. The CDR3 DNA follows: TGTGCCAGCTCACCCGCAGGTTCTAATGAAAAACTGTTTTTT.

J is TRBJ1-6 and V is TRBV21-1. TRBV21-1 is given as a pseudogene. CDR3 size: 11 residues. The chain's CDR3 is CASIGVSPLHF. The CDR3 DNA follows: TGTGCCAGCATCGGGGTTTCACCCCTCCACTTT.

The sample holds one count of this clone. The gene calls are TRBV7-6 and TRBJ2-3, with a possible D match to TRBD1 (6 bases). CDR1 is SGHVS, CDR2 FNYEAQ, per germline. The CDR3 covers 15 residues. V lost 5 bases, J lost 2 bases, and 14 bases lay in between. CDR3 region: CASSARTAFTDTQYF. The CDR3 nucleotides read TGTGCCAGCAGCGCCCGGACAGCGTTCACAGATACGCAGTATTTT.

V is TRBV7-9 and J is TRBJ2-2; no firm D call. Trimming removed 5 bases at V and 6 bases at J, with 10 bases between. The CDR3 sequence is 13 residues long. Germline V gene sequence: CDR1 SEHNR, CDR2 FQNEAQ (reference sequence). The CDR3 region has the DNA TGTGCCAGCAGCCTGATCGCAGCCGGGGAGCTGTTTTTT. This codes for CASSLIAAGELFF.

The rearrangement joins TRBV19 to TRBJ1-5, with 8 bases matching TRBD1. Trimming cost V 4 bases and J 2 bases; bases outside gene matches: 4. The CDR3 runs to 15 residues. Per germline, CDR1 LNHDA and CDR2 SQIVND (reference sequence). The CDR3 sequence: CASSTTGVGNQPQHF. CDR3 sequence (DNA): TGTGCCAGTAGTACGACAGGGGTCGGCAATCAGCCCCAGCATTTT.

The V call is TRBV6-4, the J call TRBJ2-1; 11 bases agree with TRBD2. The CDR3 length is 16 residues. Germline CDR1 and CDR2: MRHNA and SNTAGT. V lost 6 bases, J lost 4 bases, and 8 bases stayed unmatched. CDR3 protein: CASSEDGTSGYNEQFF. The DNA of the CDR3 is TGTGCCAGCAGCGAGGATGGGACTAGCGGATACAATGAGCAGTTCTTC.

The gene calls are TRBV12-5 and TRBJ1-2; 7 bases agree with TRBD1. Unmatched junction bases numbered 19, after V lost 0 bases and J lost 0 bases. This CDR3 has 21 amino acids. Germline V lookup: CDR1 LGHNT, CDR2 FRNRAP. This CDR3 reads CASGLVPRQGVGVGSNYGYTF. For the CDR3, the DNA is TGTGCTAGTGGTTTGGTACCCCGACAGGGAGTTGGTGTGGGCTCTAACTATGGCTACACCTTC. The full variable domain, in which reference TRBV12-5 and TRBJ1-2 provide the parts outside the CDR3, is DARVTQTPRHKVTEMGQEVTMRCQPILGHNTVFWYRQTMMQGLELLAYFRNRAPLDDSGMPKDRFSAEMPDATLATLKIQPSEPRDSAVYFCASGLVPRQGVGVGSNYGYTFGSGTRLTVV.

The chain joins TRBV27 to TRBJ2-6; 7 bases line up with TRBD2. Looked up from germline, CDR1 is MNHEY and CDR2 is SMNVEV (reference sequence). The V segment lost 5 bases and the J segment 4 bases; nucleotides outside the gene matches: 14. The CDR3 has 18 residues. CDR3 protein: CASSRAITGGTGANVLTF. CDR3 coding DNA: TGTGCCAGCAGTCGCGCCATTACGGGGGGAACAGGGGCCAACGTCCTGACTTTC.

The chain links TRBV27 to TRBJ1-6; 8 nucleotides align to TRBD1. V lost 7 bases, J lost 6 bases, and 8 bases stayed unmatched. The germline CDR1 and CDR2 sequences are MNHEY and SMNVEV (reference sequence). The CDR3 totals 15 residues. The CDR3 region has the DNA TGTGCCAGCACCACGACAGGGGCTACTAATTCACCCCTCCACTTT. It is translated as CASTTTGATNSPLHF.

V and J are TRBV28 and TRBJ2-7, with D possibly matching TRBD1 (5 bases). The CDR3 extends over 14 amino acids. CDR1 MDHEN and CDR2 SYDVKM come from the germline V gene. Trimming took 2 bases from V and 2 from J, leaving 10 bases between them. CDR3 in DNA: TGTGCCAGCAGTTTACGACAGCAGACCTACGAGCAGTACTTC. Amino acids: CASSLRQQTYEQYF. Filled out from reference TRBV28 and TRBJ2-7, the complete variable domain reads DVKVTQSSRYLVKRTGEKVFLECVQDMDHENMFWYRQDPGLGLRLIYFSYDVKMKEKGDIPEGYSVSREKKERFSLILESASTNQTSMYLCASSLRQQTYEQYFGPGTRLTVT.

This chain links TRBV11-2 with TRBJ2-7, with 8 positions matching TRBD1. There are 19 residues in the CDR3. With 0 bases clipped from V and 3 bases from J, the junction kept 16 bases outside the gene matches. Germline assignment: CDR1 SGHAT and CDR2 FQNNGV. CDR3: CASSLDKRTGLSRYYEQYF. The CDR3 DNA reads as TGTGCCAGCAGCTTAGATAAGAGGACAGGGTTGTCCCGATACTACGAGCAGTACTTC.

The chain carries TRBV30 and TRBJ1-1; D ambiguous. This CDR3 has 13 amino acids. The germline V gene has CDR1 GTSNPN and CDR2 SVGIG (reference sequence). Deletions cut 4 bases from V and 4 bases from J, with 13 bases between. In DNA form, the CDR3 reads TGTGCCTGGACAGGTATGATGGGCACTGAAGCTTTCTTT. Protein: CAWTGMMGTEAFF.

There are a few counts of this clone. The CDR3 protein is CASSSGQGYEQYF. CDR3 in DNA: TGTGCCAGCAGCTCGGGACAGGGCTACGAGCAGTACTTC. The chain couples TRBV11-3 to TRBJ2-7; 9 bases map to TRBD1. V was pared by 4 bases and J by 3 bases, with 1 base of the junction left unmatched. The germline V gene encodes CDR1 SGHNT and CDR2 YENEEA. CDR3 length equals 13 residues.

The rearrangement joins TRBV5-4 to TRBJ1-6, with 7 bases matching TRBD1. Germline CDR1 SGHNT, CDR2 YYREEE (reference sequence). Trimming at V came to 2 bases and at J to 7 bases, leaving 3 bases not matched to a gene. This CDR3 has 14 residues. In nucleotides, the CDR3 is TGTGCCAGCAGCTTACAGGGGATGAATTCACCCCTCCACTTT. This encodes CASSLQGMNSPLHF.

The chain joins TRBV5-1 to TRBJ1-2; D is ambiguous. Germline values: CDR1 SGHRS, CDR2 YFSETQ. The CDR3 is 17 amino acids. The V and J ends lost 3 bases and 6 bases respectively, with 24 bases between them. The CDR3 nucleotides are TGCGCCAGCAGCTCGGACTCCGGGCCCCCTGGAGCGGATGGCTACACCTTC. It codes for CASSSDSGPPGADGYTF.

This rearrangement joins TRBV6-5 to TRBJ2-7; the D gene is possibly TRBD1 (6 bases). This CDR3 has 14 amino acids. Germline V CDR1 and CDR2: MNHEY, SVGAGI. Trimming took 2 bases from V and 5 from J, leaving 13 bases between them. In DNA form, the CDR3 reads TGTGCCAGCAGTTACAGGGGACACGGGGACGAGCAGTACTTC. Translating it yields CASSYRGHGDEQYF.

The rearrangement links TRBV19 to TRBJ2-1; TRBD2 matches at 7 bases. Trimming took 5 bases from V and 10 from J; bases not matched to a gene: 8. CDR3 length: 13 residues. Germline lookup yields CDR1 LNHDA and CDR2 SQIVND (reference sequence). The CDR3 bases are TGTGCCAGTAGTCCAAGGACTAGTGGCGAGCAGTTCTTC. Its translation: CASSPRTSGEQFF.

This clone was seen a single time. The rearrangement links TRBV2 to TRBJ2-6; a weak D match, TRBD1 (5 bases). Germline CDR1 is SNHLY and CDR2 is FYNNEI. The length of the CDR3 is 15 residues. With 2 bases removed from V and 1 base from J, the gap between germline ends came to 6 bases. The CDR3 region has the DNA TGTGCCAGCAGTGAACAGGGTTCTGGGGCCAACGTCCTGACTTTC. Translation: CASSEQGSGANVLTF.

In DNA form, the CDR3 reads TGCGCCAGCAGCCGGACAGGGGATAGCAATCAGCCCCAGCATTTT. It encodes CASSRTGDSNQPQHF. V and J are TRBV5-1 and TRBJ1-5; 9 positions agree with TRBD1. The length of the CDR3 is 15 residues. J lost 0 bases, V lost 4 bases, and 2 bases had no gene match. CDR1 is SGHRS, CDR2 YFSETQ, per germline.

The chain employs TRBV19 and TRBJ2-7, with 8 bases identical to TRBD2. CDR3 length: 17 amino acids. The germline V gene encodes CDR1 LNHDA and CDR2 SQIVND (reference sequence). V dropped 4 bases and J dropped 1; count of bases not matched to a gene: 12. Here the CDR3 reads CASSKRSGTRSSYEQYF. The CDR3 nucleotides are TGTGCCAGTAGTAAGCGATCCGGGACTAGATCATCCTACGAGCAGTACTTC.

The chain couples TRBV10-2 to TRBJ2-1, with 10 bases identical to TRBD1. V lost 2 bases and J lost 6; bases outside the gene matches: 19. Germline V lookup: CDR1 WSHSY, CDR2 SAAADI. The CDR3 length is 20 residues. The CDR3 is CASSELAFTSGTGVFNEQFF. DNA for the CDR3: TGCGCCAGCAGTGAGCTAGCGTTTACCTCCGGGACAGGGGTCTTCAATGAGCAGTTCTTC.

The CDR3 reads CASSLPQGDEAFF. For the CDR3, the DNA is TGTGCCAGCAGTTTACCGCAGGGTGACGAAGCTTTCTTT. This chain connects TRBV28 to TRBJ1-1; D is perhaps TRBD1 (5 bases). The V end lost 2 bases, the J end lost 8 bases, and 12 bases lay between the germline ends. Looked up from germline, CDR1 is MDHEN and CDR2 is SYDVKM. The CDR3 runs to 13 residues. Looking up the rest from reference TRBV28 and TRBJ1-1 gives the full variable domain: DVKVTQSSRYLVKRTGEKVFLECVQDMDHENMFWYRQDPGLGLRLIYFSYDVKMKEKGDIPEGYSVSREKKERFSLILESASTNQTSMYLCASSLPQGDEAFFGQGTRLTVV.

The chain couples TRBV9 to TRBJ1-2, with D perhaps TRBD1 (5 bases). This CDR3 spans 15 amino acids. Germline assignment: CDR1 SGDLS and CDR2 YYNGEE. V gave up 3 bases and J gave up 6 bases, with 18 bases separating them. The DNA of the CDR3 is TGTGCCAGCAGCGAGCCCTTAGAGGGAGGGGATGGCTACACCTTC. Residues: CASSEPLEGGDGYTF.

This clone was observed a few times. V and J are TRBV30 and TRBJ2-2; 8 bases match TRBD2. After removal of 1 base from V and 7 bases from J, the junction contained 14 bases not matched to a gene. The germline gives CDR1 GTSNPN, CDR2 SVGIG (reference sequence). CDR3 size: 17 residues. Here the CDR3 reads CAWSAWIEREKDGELFF. CDR3 DNA: TGTGCCTGGAGTGCCTGGATCGAGCGGGAGAAGGACGGGGAGCTGTTTTTT.

The chain combines TRBV6-5 with TRBJ1-6; 7 bases are a match to TRBD1. Trimming cost V 5 bases and J 6 bases; bases outside gene matches: 7. Per germline, CDR1 MNHEY and CDR2 SVGAGI. This CDR3 is 15 amino acids long. The chain's CDR3 is CASSTQRQGNSPLHF. In DNA, the CDR3 is TGTGCCAGCAGTACCCAGCGACAGGGTAATTCACCCCTCCACTTT.

The DNA for the CDR3 is TGTGCCATAAGGCGGGGACAGGGATCCTCCTACGAGCAGTACTTC. Translated: CAIRRGQGSSYEQYF. This sequence joins TRBV28 and TRBJ2-7, with TRBD1 matching 9 bases. Germline loops: CDR1 MDHEN, CDR2 SYDVKM. J gave up 0 bases and V 10 bases, and 10 bases lay outside the gene matches. This CDR3 is built from 15 residues.

The chain couples TRBV30 to TRBJ1-6; 10 bases agree with TRBD1. The CDR3 is made up of 18 amino acids. The junction had 5 bases not matched to a gene; V was cut back by 0 bases and J by 0 bases. In germline, CDR1 is GTSNPN, CDR2 SVGIG (reference sequence). This CDR3 is CAWSVEGQGSSYNSPLHF. The CDR3 region has the DNA TGTGCCTGGAGTGTAGAGGGACAGGGGAGCTCCTATAATTCACCCCTCCACTTT.

The rearrangement links TRBV30 to TRBJ2-1, with D possibly being TRBD2 (6 bases). The CDR3 runs 15 residues. Germline V gene lookup returns CDR1 GTSNPN and CDR2 SVGIG (reference sequence). The V end lost 0 bases, the J end lost 6 bases, and 15 bases lay between the germline ends. In nucleotides, the CDR3 is TGTGCCTGGAGTGTACGGGGGAGGATTGGCAATGAGCAGTTCTTC. Translated: CAWSVRGRIGNEQFF.

V gene TRBV19 combines with J gene TRBJ2-5; 9 positions agree with TRBD1. Germline CDR1 and CDR2: LNHDA and SQIVND (reference sequence). The V gene end was trimmed by 4 bases and the J gene end by 5 bases; junction bases not matched to a gene: 8. The CDR3 runs to 15 residues. Here the CDR3 reads CASSRGDRARETQYF. CDR3 in DNA: TGTGCCAGTAGTAGAGGGGACAGGGCGCGGGAGACCCAGTACTTC.

This clone was seen a handful of times. This rearrangement joins TRBV6-5 to TRBJ2-7; TRBD2 agrees at 9 bases. There are 15 residues in the CDR3. With V trimmed by 8 bases and J by 6 bases, 14 bases remained unmatched. Germline assignment: CDR1 MNHEY and CDR2 SVGAGI. DNA of the CDR3: TGTGCCAGCGCGGTAGCCGCGGGAGGGCCGTTCGAGCAGTACTTC. Protein sequence: CASAVAAGGPFEQYF.

This clone was detected a few times. V gene TRBV6-1 combines with J gene TRBJ1-2; possible D gene TRBD1, 6 bases. The CDR3 is made up of 14 amino acids. Germline V CDR1 and CDR2: MNHNS, SASEGT. V was clipped by 1 base and J by 6 bases, with 12 bases between them. CDR3 coding DNA: TGTGCCAGCAGTGAAGAACAGGGTTGGGATGGCTACACCTTC. This sequence encodes CASSEEQGWDGYTF.